The entry that follows covers one T cell receptor beta chain sequence. The data originate from a study of CD8+CD57+ T cells in acquired aplastic anemia. Germline V gene lookup returns CDR1 SGHVS and CDR2 FNYEAQ. J lost 7 bases, V lost 8 bases, and 7 bases had no gene match. The CDR3 has 12 amino acids. For CDR3 and TCR beta VDJ profiling, genomic DNA was the template used. TCRdb analysed the reads with MiXCR anew, one entry per CDR3 protein. The sample records over 35,000 distinct CDR3 sequences, approximately 67% being singletons. This clonotype was sampled from a human donor in good health, serving as a control. V usage is TRBV7-6 and J usage is TRBJ2-5; 7 bases map to TRBD2. The material sequenced was sorted CD4+, CD8+, or CD8+CD57+ T cells (not recorded which) from PBMCs. CDR3 sequence reads: CASWPAGRTQYF. The CDR3 coding sequence is TGTGCCAGCTGGCCAGCGGGGAGGACCCAGTACTTC.